This TCR beta chain was profiled in a study of human T cells and chemical hapten exposure. Study information: Per-sample TCR yield variation was attributed mainly to small pooled library volume differences.

The study's findings and limits: DPC sensitization did not alter TCRs above 1 in 1000 frequency.

Whole blood, unfractionated, served as the material for total RNA extraction. With regard to this clonotype: Its specificity is unknown.

CDR3 length equals 11 residues. Trimming removed 0 bases at V and 3 bases at J, with 3 bases between. Germline loops: CDR1 DFQATT, CDR2 SNEGSKA (reference sequence). For the library, individual cDNA molecules each received unique molecular identifiers. Original methodology: Samples ranged from about 20,000 to 750,000 TCRs, with a median of 95,638. MiXCR was run by TCRdb on the reads, yielding one entry per CDR3 protein. The V and J calls were not made by the authors but by TCRdb's processing. Among several hundred distinct CDR3 sequences, around 80% were seen once, and the ten largest hold 4.5% to 5.5%.

The source of this sequence is a human donor with alopecia, or a healthy volunteer (not recorded which). Some clones in this sample may be carry-over from other donors' samples. This table probably holds off-target reads from a library built for another chain. The chain combines TRBV20-1 with TRBJ2-7; no firm D call. Sequencing used whole blood. The CDR3 coding sequence is TGCAGTGCTAGAGATAACTACGAGCAGTACTTC. This sequence encodes CSARDNYEQYF.